A selection of T cell receptor beta chains follows, all from one sample in a study of T cell repertoires in cytomegalovirus infection. The antigens these receptors bind are not known. TCRdb fed the reads into MiXCR, producing one record per CDR3 protein. Of about 700,000 distinct CDR3 sequences in the sample, around 30% were seen once. Here the sequenced sample was cultured PBMCs, taken from culture after CMV antigen stimulation. These receptors all stem from a human donor in good health (CMV status not recorded). Some clones in this sample may be carry-over from other donors' samples. The CDR3 runs from the conserved cysteine through the conserved F or W. The order of the fields is D gene, V gene, clone size, J gene, CDR3 protein, CDR3 DNA. A D gene is named only where the DNA matches it firmly. Not all rows give a size; the values are once, few, many and, for expanded clones, a class.

D: NA
V: TRBV29-1
size: NA
J: TRBJ2-3
CDR3: CSVELTGSAGDTQYF
DNA: TGCAGCGTTGAACTTACAGGGTCCGCAGGTGATACGCAGTATTTT

D: TRBD2
V: TRBV7-2
size: NA
J: TRBJ2-2
CDR3: CASGGEPGAGELFF
DNA: TGTGCCAGCGGGGGGGAACCGGGGGCCGGGGAGCTGTTTTTT

D: NA
V: TRBV5-1
size: few
J: TRBJ1-1
CDR3: CASSLAGRAASTEAFF
DNA: TGCGCCAGCAGCTTGGCCGGGAGGGCGGCCAGTACTGAAGCTTTCTTT

D: TRBD2
V: TRBV4-2
size: few
J: TRBJ2-1
CDR3: CASSQDRLGLAGVGEQFF
DNA: TGTGCCAGCAGCCAAGATCGGTTAGGACTAGCGGGAGTGGGTGAGCAGTTCTTC

D: TRBD1
V: TRBV5-1
size: NA
J: TRBJ2-3
CDR3: CASSLMGQGTDTQYF
DNA: TGCGCCAGCAGCTTGATGGGACAGGGCACAGATACGCAGTATTTT

D: TRBD2
V: TRBV6-1
size: few
J: TRBJ2-1
CDR3: CASSLGAGGEQFF
DNA: TGTGCCAGCAGTCTAGGGGCGGGGGGTGAGCAGTTCTTC

D: NA
V: TRBV14
size: NA
J: TRBJ1-6
CDR3: CASSHHPTGYNSPLHF
DNA: TGTGCCAGCAGCCACCACCCGACAGGCTATAATTCACCCCTCCACTTT

D: TRBD1
V: TRBV7-6
size: many
J: TRBJ2-7
CDR3: CASSFSGTGAYEQYF
DNA: TGTGCCAGCAGCTTTTCAGGGACAGGGGCATACGAGCAGTACTTC

D: NA
V: TRBV24-1
size: once
J: TRBJ2-7
CDR3: CATSDPRQAKSYEQYF
DNA: TGTGCCACCAGTGATCCCCGACAGGCGAAATCCTACGAGCAGTACTTC

D: TRBD1
V: TRBV11-2
size: few
J: TRBJ1-1
CDR3: CASSLGRGQIILRTAFF
DNA: TGTGCCAGCAGCTTAGGCAGGGGGCAAATTATCCTTCGGACGGCTTTCTTT

D: NA
V: TRBV4-1
size: NA
J: TRBJ2-3
CDR3: CASSPSGLPDTQYF
DNA: TGCGCCAGCAGCCCATCGGGACTCCCAGATACGCAGTATTTT

D: TRBD1
V: TRBV7-2
size: NA
J: TRBJ2-1
CDR3: CASSPRRTGITYNEQFF
DNA: TGTGCCAGCAGCCCCCGGAGGACAGGGATCACCTACAATGAGCAGTTCTTC

D: TRBD2
V: TRBV7-2
size: few
J: TRBJ2-3
CDR3: CASSLASGREGSDTQYF
DNA: TGTGCCAGCAGCTTAGCGAGCGGGCGGGAGGGTTCCGATACGCAGTATTTT

D: NA
V: TRBV19
size: NA
J: TRBJ1-5
CDR3: CASSIRRNQPQHF
DNA: TGTGCCAGTAGTATACGCCGGAATCAGCCCCAGCATTTT

D: TRBD2
V: TRBV10-3
size: NA
J: TRBJ2-3
CDR3: CAISSLAGSTDTQYF
DNA: TGTGCCATCAGTTCGCTAGCGGGAAGCACAGATACGCAGTATTTT

D: NA
V: TRBV7-8
size: many
J: TRBJ2-3
CDR3: CASSEAVRTDTQYF
DNA: TGTGCCAGCAGCGAGGCGGTCCGCACAGATACGCAGTATTTT

D: NA
V: TRBV4-1
size: NA
J: TRBJ1-4
CDR3: CASSQGRGVREKLFF
DNA: TGCGCCAGCAGCCAAGGAAGGGGGGTACGTGAAAAACTGTTTTTT